This entry lists 16 T cell receptor beta chains sequenced from one sample in a study of blood T cell repertoires in COVID-19. Clones were sequenced by immunoSEQ multiplex PCR, and TCRdb holds only the in-frame ones, with some missing. The sample consists of around 130,000 clones, 70% to 85% of them appearing once. Sequenced: peripheral blood. These TCRs come from a woman in her 50s with acute or convalescent COVID-19.

A note on this clone: This same CDR3 is encoded by further DNA sequences in the sample. The rearrangement links TRBV18 to TRBJ1-2; no definite D call. The CDR3 consists of 13 residues. V was shortened by 2 bases and J by 5 bases, with 9 bases between the two germline ends. CDR1 KGHSH and CDR2 LQKENI come from the germline V gene. In nucleotides, the CDR3 is TGTGCCAGCTCACCAGGGCAAGGTTATGGCTACACCTTC. This encodes CASSPGQGYGYTF.

The chain couples TRBV2 to TRBJ2-1, with TRBD2 identical over 15 bases. The CDR3 runs to 14 residues. The V segment lost 5 bases and the J segment 9 bases; nucleotides outside the gene matches: 2. Per germline, CDR1 SNHLY and CDR2 FYNNEI. As DNA, the CDR3 is TGTGCCAGCAGTCCGGGACTAGCGGGGGGTGAGCAGTTCTTC. The encoded protein is CASSPGLAGGEQFF.

This chain joins TRBV6-5 and TRBJ1-1; TRBD1 agrees at 10 bases. The V and J ends lost 1 base and 6 bases, in that order; junction bases with no gene match: 8. The CDR3 length is 16 residues. Germline values: CDR1 MNHEY, CDR2 SVGAGI. Here the CDR3 reads CASSYFNRDRGSEAFF. In DNA form, the CDR3 reads TGTGCCAGCAGTTACTTTAACCGGGACAGGGGATCTGAAGCTTTCTTT.

CDR3 sequence reads: CATSRDPGQGPDTQYF. CDR3 nucleotides: TGTGCCACCAGCAGAGATCCTGGACAGGGCCCAGATACGCAGTATTTT. The genes are TRBV15 and TRBJ2-3; 8 nucleotides line up with TRBD1. Germline V CDR1 and CDR2: LNHNV, YYDKDF (reference sequence). The CDR3 sequence is 16 residues long. V shed 0 bases, J shed 4 bases, and the junction held 6 bases outside the gene matches.

This clone was seen a few times. The rearrangement links TRBV9 to TRBJ1-5; D remains ambiguous. The CDR3 consists of 14 residues. V lost 0 bases to trimming and J lost 5 bases, with 9 bases between them. Germline V lookup: CDR1 SGDLS, CDR2 YYNGEE. CDR3 bases: TGTGCCAGCAGCGTAGGAGGGTACGATCAGCCCCAGCATTTT. This encodes CASSVGGYDQPQHF.

This chain joins TRBV28 and TRBJ2-6; the D gene is possibly TRBD2 (5 bases). CDR1 and CDR2 (germline): MDHEN, SYDVKM. This CDR3 has 17 amino acids. V was pared by 2 bases and J by 4 bases, with 15 bases between. The CDR3 bases are TGTGCCAGCAGTTTAAGTACCTCCGGGGTCGGGGCCAACGTCCTGACTTTC. This sequence encodes CASSLSTSGVGANVLTF. The variable domain in full, with the rest retrieved from reference TRBV28 and TRBJ2-6, is DVKVTQSSRYLVKRTGEKVFLECVQDMDHENMFWYRQDPGLGLRLIYFSYDVKMKEKGDIPEGYSVSREKKERFSLILESASTNQTSMYLCASSLSTSGVGANVLTFGAGSRLTVL.

V and J are TRBV2 and TRBJ1-1; D call uncertain. This CDR3 spans 15 amino acids. The germline V gene encodes CDR1 SNHLY and CDR2 FYNNEI. V gave up 4 bases and J gave up 0 bases, with 12 bases separating them. The CDR3 coding sequence is TGTGCCAGCAGTGCTGAGGTCAACCTGAACACTGAAGCTTTCTTT. Its protein is CASSAEVNLNTEAFF.

This chain joins TRBV5-1 and TRBJ2-7; TRBD2 agrees at 10 bases. V lost 6 bases, J lost 4 bases, and 7 bases stayed unmatched. Germline loops: CDR1 SGHRS, CDR2 YFSETQ. The CDR3 loop spans 14 amino acids. For the CDR3, the DNA is TGCGCCAGCAAGATACTAGCGGGGTCTTACGAGCAGTACTTC. It translates to CASKILAGSYEQYF.

This rearrangement joins TRBV2 to TRBJ1-1; D gene uncertain. V was shortened by 4 bases and J by 4 bases, with 7 bases between the two germline ends. The germline gives CDR1 SNHLY, CDR2 FYNNEI. CDR3 length: 12 amino acids. CDR3 region: CASSVRSTEAFF. The CDR3, as DNA: TGTGCCAGCAGTGTTCGGAGCACTGAAGCTTTCTTT.

This rearrangement joins TRBV5-6 to TRBJ1-5, with D perhaps matching TRBD1 (6 bases). V gave up 3 bases and J gave up 0 bases, with 13 bases separating them. Germline V gene sequence: CDR1 SGHDT, CDR2 YYEEEE. The length of the CDR3 is 16 residues. The CDR3 DNA reads as TGTGCCAGCAGCTCCCAAGGGGGATATAGCAATCAGCCCCAGCATTTT. It yields the protein CASSSQGGYSNQPQHF.

This CDR3 reads CASSQTRSGDRYF. The CDR3 nucleotides read TGTGCCAGCAGCCAAACGAGGTCCGGGGACAGGTACTTC. V and J are TRBV14 and TRBJ2-7, with TRBD1 matching over 7 bases. J was trimmed by 12 bases and V by 2 bases; bases with no gene match: 10. The CDR3 runs to 13 residues. Germline loops: CDR1 SGHDN, CDR2 FVKESK.

The CDR3 sequence is CATSSQPSGYTDTQYF. CDR3 nucleotides: TGTGCCACCAGCAGTCAACCTAGCGGATACACAGATACGCAGTATTTT. This sequence joins TRBV15 and TRBJ2-3, with TRBD2 identical over 7 bases. CDR3 size: 16 residues. Germline CDR1 and CDR2: LNHNV and YYDKDF (reference sequence). Losses at the gene ends were 3 bases for V and 2 bases for J; bases not matched to a gene: 8. Full variable domain (missing parts from reference TRBV15 and TRBJ2-3): DAMVIQNPRYQVTQFGKPVTLSCSQTLNHNVMYWYQQKSSQAPKLLFHYYDKDFNNEADTPDNFQSRRPNTSFCFLDIRSPGLGDTAMYLCATSSQPSGYTDTQYFGPGTRLTVL.

This clone was seen just once. The V call is TRBV9, the J call TRBJ1-1; D remains unclear. Trimming pared 0 bases from V and 7 bases from J, leaving 16 bases between. CDR3 length: 15 residues. In germline, CDR1 is SGDLS, CDR2 YYNGEE. CDR3 amino acids: CASSVGDGWRSEAFF. The CDR3 nucleotides are TGTGCCAGCAGCGTAGGTGACGGGTGGAGGAGTGAAGCTTTCTTT.

The gene calls are TRBV10-3 and TRBJ2-7; 8 bases align to TRBD1. In germline, CDR1 is ENHRY, CDR2 SYGVKD. The CDR3 is made up of 13 amino acids. Unmatched junction bases numbered 4, after V lost 2 bases and J lost 7 bases. This CDR3 is CAISEAGDREQYF. The CDR3, as DNA: TGTGCCATCAGTGAGGCAGGGGACAGGGAGCAGTACTTC.

The chain joins TRBV15 to TRBJ2-7; D perhaps matches TRBD1 (5 bases). V lost 2 bases and J 3 bases, leaving 14 bases between the germline ends. Germline CDR1 and CDR2: LNHNV and YYDKDF (reference sequence). This CDR3 contains 15 residues. This chain's CDR3 is CATSRTRGYVYEQYF. The CDR3 DNA follows: TGTGCCACCAGCAGAACAAGGGGATATGTCTACGAGCAGTACTTC.

The chain carries TRBV6-5 and TRBJ1-5; D is perhaps TRBD1 (6 bases). Germline V gene lookup returns CDR1 MNHEY and CDR2 SVGAGI. The CDR3 is made up of 15 amino acids. V was cut by 5 bases and J by 3 bases, with 14 bases left in between. The CDR3 loop is CASSTQDSINQPQHF. The CDR3 DNA is TGTGCCAGCAGTACCCAGGACAGTATCAATCAGCCCCAGCATTTT.